This T cell receptor beta chain comes out of a study of blood T cell repertoires in COVID-19. Study details: Both acute and convalescent COVID-19 samples were obtained from the United States, Italy and Spain. PBMCs, B-cell-depleted T cells, or T cells were the source of the cDNA or gDNA that made up the material.

Methods used by the authors: From reference gene primer amplification, estimates of nucleated cell counts were derived. The data were produced by immunoSEQ multiplex PCR, yet TCRdb's version contains in-frame clones alone and is incomplete. For V, J and clone size, that table is used; D and trimming come from the DNA. The sample shows about 61,000 clones, more than 70% of them seen only once. The CDR3 covers 14 residues. Germline assignment: CDR1 LNHNV and CDR2 YYDKDF (reference sequence). V was clipped by 5 bases and J by 0 bases; unmatched bases: 3. The chain combines TRBV15 with TRBJ2-7, with TRBD2 matching 8 bases. The sequence came from a man in his 60s with acute or convalescent COVID-19. Sequencing was carried out using peripheral blood. The CDR3 sequence: CATSERGSSYEQYF. The CDR3 DNA follows: TGTGCCACCAGCGAGCGGGGGAGCTCCTACGAGCAGTACTTC.